This T cell receptor (beta chain) was recorded in a study of T cell responses to AZD1222 COVID-19 vaccine. General observations from the study: Repertoires were collected only later (after the peak T cell response had occurred). Baseline serostatus was positive in only a handful of AZD1222 recipients. Vaccine-related CD4 TCRs covered spike, predominating at 160-218 and 743-854.

V lost 4 bases, J lost 4 bases, and 8 bases lay in between. The germline V gene has CDR1 PRHDT and CDR2 FYEKMQ (reference sequence). The CDR3 is 13 amino acids. A word on this clone: Antigen: not known.

Assay used: immunoSEQ multiplex PCR; TCRdb lists only in-frame clones, some missing. The sample contains some 150,000 clones, 90% of which appear only once. Researchers grouped second doses given at about 4 or about 12 weeks into one pool. Sequencing used peripheral blood, obtained 28 days after the second AZD1222 dose. V gene TRBV13 combines with J gene TRBJ2-1, with D possibly TRBD1 on 5 matching bases. The TCR originated in an adult who received the AZD1222 COVID-19 vaccine. The CDR3 coding sequence is TGTGCCAGCAGCTCCAGGGCATACAATGAGCAGTTCTTC. The encoded protein is CASSSRAYNEQFF.